This T cell receptor beta chain stems from a study of T cell responses to AZD1222 COVID-19 vaccine. Study conclusions and caveats: Dominant at 160-218 and 743-854, vaccine-associated CD4 TCRs also spanned spike. A mostly white British donor set with more females was recruited, and clonal diversity was possibly underestimated. Increased Spike-specific TCR breadth and depth were observed after two AZD1222 doses.

Details on this clone: Its antigen is undetermined.

The table came from immunoSEQ multiplex PCR; TCRdb's copy has only in-frame clones and leaves some out. This repertoire shows some 86,000 clones, about 90% found once; its top ten account for less than 9%. The V and J ends lost 0 bases and 10 bases, in that order; junction bases with no gene match: 3. The CDR3 length is 14 residues. The germline V gene encodes CDR1 MNHEY and CDR2 SVGAGI. The receptor was isolated from an adult who received the AZD1222 COVID-19 vaccine. The chain uses TRBV6-5 and TRBJ1-5; 10 bases line up with TRBD1. The input for sequencing was peripheral blood, taken 28 days after the second AZD1222 dose. CDR3 protein: CASSYSDRGRPQHF. Here the CDR3 DNA reads TGTGCCAGCAGTTACTCAGACAGGGGGCGTCCCCAGCATTTT.